The rows below give T cell receptor beta chains drawn from one sample of a study of T cell responses to AZD1222 COVID-19 vaccine. Using immunoSEQ multiplex PCR, the repertoire was profiled, and TCRdb retains in-frame clones only, with some absent. The data show over 95,000 clones, 90% to 95% seen once. The material sequenced was peripheral blood, taken 28 days after the second AZD1222 dose. Every receptor here comes from an adult who received the AZD1222 COVID-19 vaccine. Each CDR3 is given with its conserved first and last residue. A D gene is named only where the DNA matches it firmly. The listing skips clone size in some rows; elsewhere it reads once, few, many or a size class.

J,D,size,V,DNA,CDR3
TRBJ1-2,.,.,TRBV27,TGTGCCAGCAGTTTAAACAGGGTTAAATATGGCTACACCTTC,CASSLNRVKYGYTF
TRBJ2-5,.,.,TRBV13,TGTGCCAGCAGCGCCTGGGGACTGGAGACCCAGTACTTC,CASSAWGLETQYF
TRBJ2-1,TRBD2,.,TRBV15,TGTGCCACCAGCAGAGATCGGCTAGCGGGGAACAATGAGCAGTTCTTC,CATSRDRLAGNNEQFF
TRBJ2-7,TRBD2,once,TRBV19,TGTGCCAGTAGTCTCCGGGAGGGGCCGAGGGACGAGCAGTACTTC,CASSLREGPRDEQYF
TRBJ2-2,.,.,TRBV2,TGTGCCAGCAGTGTCGGGGGAGGTATCGCCGGGGAGCTGTTTTTT,CASSVGGGIAGELFF
TRBJ2-2,TRBD2,.,TRBV2,TGTGCCAGCACCGGACTAGCTAACACCGGGGAGCTGTTTTTT,CASTGLANTGELFF
TRBJ2-2,TRBD1,few,TRBV30,TGTGCCTGGAGCTCATTCCGGGACAGGGGGCGCTCCACCGGGGAGCTGTTTTTT,CAWSSFRDRGRSTGELFF
TRBJ2-7,TRBD2,.,TRBV28,TGTGCCAGCAGACACGGGACTAGCGGGAGGGTTAGCTACGAGCAGTACTTC,CASRHGTSGRVSYEQYF
TRBJ1-4,TRBD1,.,TRBV5-1,TGCGCCAGCAGCTTGACAAAGGGGGCGGGTAATGAAAAACTGTTTTTT,CASSLTKGAGNEKLFF
TRBJ2-2,.,.,TRBV13,TGTGCCAGCAGCTTACACGGGAACACCGGGGAGCTGTTTTTT,CASSLHGNTGELFF
TRBJ1-5,TRBD1,.,TRBV19,TGTGCCAGTAGTGGTCGACAGGGGAGCCAGCCCCAGCATTTT,CASSGRQGSQPQHF
TRBJ1-2,.,.,TRBV6-5,TGTGCCAGCAGTTCAGGAATCAACAGCGGCTGGGGCTACACCTTC,CASSSGINSGWGYTF
TRBJ1-2,.,.,TRBV24-1,TGTGCCACCGGAGGAGAGTCGTACAACTATGGCTACACCTTC,CATGGESYNYGYTF
TRBJ1-1,.,.,TRBV28,TGTGCCAGCAGTCCCCAGGGGCCGGGTTGGACTGAAGCTTTCTTT,CASSPQGPGWTEAFF
TRBJ2-5,.,once,TRBV7-9,TGTGCCAGCAGCCCTAAAGGGGGACGTTTTAAAGAGACCCAGTACTTC,CASSPKGGRFKETQYF
TRBJ1-1,.,.,TRBV12-3/TRBV12-4,TGTGCCAGCAGCCCGGGGACTATAACTGAAGCTTTCTTT,CASSPGTITEAFF
TRBJ1-4,.,.,TRBV15,TGTGCCACCAGCAGGGGTCTACAGGGTTCGACTAATGAAAAACTGTTTTTT,CATSRGLQGSTNEKLFF
TRBJ1-2,.,.,TRBV2,TGTGCCAGCAAGGAGTCTAACTATGGCTACACCTTC,CASKESNYGYTF
TRBJ2-1,.,.,TRBV18,TGTGCCAGCTCACCACCGAGCGGTCCGGGGAGTGTGCAGTTCTTC,CASSPPSGPGSVQFF
TRBJ2-1,TRBD1,.,TRBV11-2,TGTGCCAGCAGCGACGGGACAGGGTACAATGAGCAGTTCTTC,CASSDGTGYNEQFF
TRBJ1-2,TRBD1,.,TRBV28,TGTGCCAGCGGAACGGGACAGAGAAACTATGGCTACACCTTC,CASGTGQRNYGYTF
TRBJ1-5,.,.,TRBV27,TGTGTCAGCCGCCTTTCGGCCAATCAGCCCCAGCATTTT,CVSRLSANQPQHF
TRBJ2-2,.,.,TRBV27,TGTGCCAGCAGTTGGGGTAGCCCTATCAACACCGGGGAGCTGTTTTTT,CASSWGSPINTGELFF
TRBJ2-3,TRBD2,few,TRBV7-9,TGTGCCAGCAGCTTATGGCGGCAGCGGGAGACAGATACGCAGTATTTT,CASSLWRQRETDTQYF
TRBJ2-1,TRBD1,.,TRBV4-3,TGCGCCAGCAGCCAAGATAGGGCAGGGGGCGAGGACAATGAGCAGTTCTTC,CASSQDRAGGEDNEQFF